One and the same sample provided the 27 T cell receptor beta chains below, sequenced in a study of shared clonotypes between healthy human individuals. Here immunoSEQ multiplex PCR was the method, and the copy in TCRdb shows in-frame clones only, minus some. The sample contains approximately 740,000 clones, roughly 70% of which appear only once. Sequenced material: memory CD4+ T cells sorted from blood. This sample's subset: CD45RA-negative fraction. These TCRs come from a young woman in good health.

To note about this clone: Other DNA sequences in this specimen translate into the identical CDR3. The chain recombines TRBV11-2 with TRBJ2-7; TRBD2 is a possible D gene (6 bases). Per germline, CDR1 SGHAT and CDR2 FQNNGV. Trimming took 2 bases from V and 3 from J, leaving 11 bases between them. There are 14 residues in the CDR3. The CDR3 loop reads CASSLSRGLYEQYF. CDR3 DNA sequence: TGTGCCAGCAGCTTATCTAGGGGACTCTACGAGCAGTACTTC. The variable domain in full, completed from reference TRBV11-2 and TRBJ2-7, reads EAGVAQSPRYKIIEKRQSVAFWCNPISGHATLYWYQQILGQGPKLLIQFQNNGVVDDSQLPKDRFSAERLKGVDSTLKIQPAKLEDSAVYLCASSLSRGLYEQYFGPGTRLTVT.

V and J are TRBV15 and TRBJ1-1; a weak D match, TRBD1 (5 bases). Trimming removed 8 bases at V and 0 bases at J, with 16 bases between. Germline-derived CDR1 and CDR2 are LNHNV and YYDKDF (reference sequence). This CDR3 region has 15 residues. The CDR3 region is CATPIGARLNTEAFF. CDR3 DNA: TGTGCCACCCCCATCGGGGCCAGATTGAACACTGAAGCTTTCTTT.

The V gene is TRBV19, the J gene TRBJ2-6, with D possibly being TRBD2 (6 bases). The length of the CDR3 is 16 residues. The V gene lost 6 bases and the J gene lost 4 bases, with 16 bases spanning the gap. CDR1 and CDR2 (germline): LNHDA, SQIVND (reference sequence). The CDR3 sequence: CASRRGGTGGANVLTF. CDR3 sequence (DNA): TGTGCCAGTAGACGGGGAGGCACGGGAGGGGCCAACGTCCTGACTTTC.

The V gene is TRBV2, the J gene TRBJ2-1, with unresolved D. CDR1 is SNHLY and CDR2 is FYNNEI in the germline V gene. V lost 3 bases to trimming and J lost 4 bases, with 10 bases between them. The CDR3 loop spans 14 amino acids. Here the CDR3 DNA reads TGTGCCAGCAGTGACCAGAGAGGTTACAATGAGCAGTTCTTC. Its translation: CASSDQRGYNEQFF.

This clone was seen a single time. The V call is TRBV7-6, the J call TRBJ2-2, with D hard to call. The V gene's germline CDR1 is SGHVS and CDR2 FNYEAQ. V was trimmed by 5 bases and J by 2 bases, leaving 9 bases between them. The CDR3 sequence is 14 residues long. The CDR3 is CASSPSANTGELFF. CDR3 DNA: TGTGCCAGCAGCCCCTCCGCTAACACCGGGGAGCTGTTTTTT.

The chain recombines TRBV14 with TRBJ1-2; TRBD1 is a possible D gene (5 bases). The ends were cut back, 0 bases at V and 6 bases at J, with 8 bases in the middle. Looked up from germline, CDR1 is SGHDN and CDR2 is FVKESK. The CDR3 runs to 13 residues. This CDR3 is CASSQDRGDGYTF. The CDR3 bases are TGTGCCAGCAGCCAAGATCGGGGGGATGGCTACACCTTC.

This chain joins TRBV10-3 and TRBJ2-7; 8 nucleotides agree with TRBD2. There are 15 residues in the CDR3. Germline V CDR1 and CDR2: ENHRY, SYGVKD. The V and J ends lost 2 bases and 3 bases, in that order; junction bases with no gene match: 6. The CDR3 loop is CAISEGGGLLYEQYF. CDR3 coding DNA: TGTGCCATCAGTGAGGGCGGGGGGCTTCTCTACGAGCAGTACTTC.

The V and J genes are TRBV5-1 and TRBJ2-4; a possible D gene is TRBD2 (6 bases). Trimming shortened V by 2 bases and J by 6 bases, and 12 bases separated the two germline ends. Germline lookup yields CDR1 SGHRS and CDR2 YFSETQ. The CDR3 loop spans 14 amino acids. DNA for the CDR3: TGCGCCAGCAGCTTTTCACCCGGGGGAAACATTCAGTACTTC. It specifies CASSFSPGGNIQYF.

The CDR3 nucleotides are TGTGCCAGCAGCTTACAGGGAGGGGAGCTGTTTTTT. Protein: CASSLQGGELFF. This sequence joins TRBV7-2 and TRBJ2-2, with D maybe TRBD1 (5 bases). The V gene lost 2 bases and the J gene lost 8 bases, with 6 bases spanning the gap. Per germline, CDR1 SGHTA and CDR2 FQGNSA. The CDR3 sequence is 12 residues long.

The chain couples TRBV5-1 to TRBJ1-5; D is unresolved. Germline V lookup: CDR1 SGHRS, CDR2 YFSETQ. The CDR3 is 14 amino acids. Trimming took 3 bases from V and 4 from J, leaving 11 bases between them. This CDR3 is CASSSGGENQPQHF. In DNA form, the CDR3 reads TGCGCCAGCAGCTCCGGCGGGGAGAATCAGCCCCAGCATTTT.

This rearrangement joins TRBV6-1 to TRBJ2-5, with D perhaps TRBD1 (6 bases). CDR1 and CDR2 (germline): MNHNS, SASEGT. The CDR3 extends over 13 amino acids. Trimming left V 10 bases short and J 5 bases short, with 17 bases between. The CDR3 spells CATSRGRGETQYF. The CDR3 nucleotides are TGTGCCACCTCCAGGGGACGTGGGGAGACCCAGTACTTC.

The rearrangement links TRBV10-3 to TRBJ1-2; weak D call: TRBD1 (5 bases). CDR3 length: 17 amino acids. Germline-derived CDR1 and CDR2 are ENHRY and SYGVKD. Trimming left V 1 base short and J 3 bases short, with 18 bases between. The CDR3 region has the DNA TGTGCCATCAGTGAGTTGTCAGGCCCTGGAGGGGACTATGGCTACACCTTC. This translates into CAISELSGPGGDYGYTF.

In its sample, this clone was seen once. CDR3 DNA sequence: TGTGCCAGCAGCTCCCGTGGGGGGGAGGGCCGGGAGACCCAGTACTTC. Translating it yields CASSSRGGEGRETQYF. The V gene is TRBV5-4, the J gene TRBJ2-5; TRBD2 matches 7 bases. Per the germline V gene, CDR1 is SGHNT and CDR2 is YYREEE (reference sequence). This CDR3 region has 16 residues. Losses at the gene ends were 3 bases for V and 5 bases for J; bases not matched to a gene: 13.

In its sample, this clone was seen many times. The chain joins TRBV11-3 to TRBJ2-1, with 7 bases fitting TRBD2. The CDR3 runs 15 residues. CDR1 and CDR2 from the germline V gene are SGHNT and YENEEA. V dropped 0 bases and J dropped 3; count of bases not matched to a gene: 2. CDR3 sequence: CASSLEGGSYNEQFF. The CDR3 bases are TGTGCCAGCAGCTTAGAGGGCGGGAGCTACAATGAGCAGTTCTTC.

The chain carries TRBV2 and TRBJ1-1, with D possibly being TRBD1 (6 bases). The CDR3 loop spans 17 amino acids. Germline CDR1 is SNHLY and CDR2 is FYNNEI. The V and J ends lost 2 bases and 5 bases respectively, with 21 bases between them. In DNA, the CDR3 is TGTGCCAGCAGTGAATGGAGCCAGGGGCGTGGGACGACTGAAGCTTTCTTT. Translating gives CASSEWSQGRGTTEAFF.

This clone has more than one count but fewer than ten. V and J are TRBV9 and TRBJ1-3; 9 nucleotides line up with TRBD1. The CDR3 spans 17 residues. Germline assignment: CDR1 SGDLS and CDR2 YYNGEE. Trimming at V came to 4 bases and at J to 0 bases, leaving 8 bases not matched to a gene. The CDR3 DNA reads as TGTGCCAGCAGCCAAGGACAGGGGATGAGCTCTGGAAACACCATATATTTT. Translation: CASSQGQGMSSGNTIYF.

The gene calls are TRBV6-5 and TRBJ2-1; 7 positions agree with TRBD1. There are 12 residues in the CDR3. V was clipped by 6 bases and J by 12 bases; unmatched bases: 8. CDR1 and CDR2 (germline): MNHEY, SVGAGI. CDR3 DNA: TGTGCCAGCAGATCTACAGGGGCCTGGCAGTTCTTC. The encoded protein is CASRSTGAWQFF.

The chain links TRBV6-5 to TRBJ1-1; the D gene is possibly TRBD1 (6 bases). This CDR3 is built from 14 residues. Germline values: CDR1 MNHEY, CDR2 SVGAGI. Trimming shortened V by 6 bases and J by 7 bases, and 18 bases separated the two germline ends. As DNA, the CDR3 is TGTGCCAGCAGGACAATTTACAGGGAAGATGAAGCTTTCTTT. Its protein product is CASRTIYREDEAFF.

This clone was counted a few times. The sample has other DNA sequences that encode this CDR3 too. V gene TRBV4-2 combines with J gene TRBJ1-4; D remains ambiguous. The CDR3 extends over 15 amino acids. Per the germline V gene, CDR1 is LGHNA and CDR2 is YNFKEQ. Trimming took 1 base from V and 2 from J, leaving 8 bases between them. The CDR3 sequence is CASSQVGQTNEKLFF. The CDR3 DNA reads as TGTGCCAGCAGCCAAGTTGGGCAGACTAATGAAAAACTGTTTTTT.

Remarks on this clone: Other nucleotide sequences in the sample specify the same CDR3. This sequence joins TRBV5-1 and TRBJ1-2, with D maybe TRBD1 (6 bases). V lost 4 bases and J 2 bases, leaving 9 bases between the germline ends. Germline V lookup: CDR1 SGHRS, CDR2 YFSETQ. The CDR3 extends over 13 amino acids. The CDR3 coding sequence is TGCGCCAGCAGCCCGGACAGCAACTATGGCTACACCTTC. It encodes CASSPDSNYGYTF.

The table lists this clone with a count of one. This chain links TRBV11-2 with TRBJ1-1, with unresolved D. Germline CDR1 reads SGHAT; CDR2 reads FQNNGV. V was cut by 2 bases and J by 7 bases, with 11 bases left in between. The CDR3 has 13 amino acids. CDR3 region: CASSLRAVYEAFF. As DNA, the CDR3 is TGTGCCAGCAGCTTAAGGGCAGTGTATGAAGCTTTCTTT.

The CDR3 bases are TGTGCCAGCTCACCCTCATCGGGGGTGAGAACTGAAGCTTTCTTT. Translation gives CASSPSSGVRTEAFF. The V call is TRBV18, the J call TRBJ1-1, with a weak D call TRBD1 (5 bases). Per germline, CDR1 KGHSH and CDR2 LQKENI. The CDR3 loop spans 15 amino acids. V lost 3 bases, J lost 5 bases, and 16 bases lay in between.

The V gene is TRBV11-3, the J gene TRBJ2-7; weak D call: TRBD2 (6 bases). The V and J ends lost 5 bases and 2 bases respectively, with 16 bases between them. The CDR3 extends over 15 amino acids. In germline, CDR1 is SGHNT, CDR2 YENEEA. CDR3 protein: CASSIQGGETYEQYF. CDR3 nucleotide sequence: TGTGCCAGCAGCATTCAAGGAGGGGAAACCTACGAGCAGTACTTC.

This clone was observed a handful of times. This sequence joins TRBV2 and TRBJ1-5, with D possibly matching TRBD1 (6 bases). Germline V gives CDR1 SNHLY, CDR2 FYNNEI. Trimming took 7 bases from V and 0 from J, leaving 16 bases between them. The CDR3 loop spans 16 amino acids. The CDR3, as DNA: TGTGCCAGCACCCTACAGGGTACCTCTAGCAATCAGCCCCAGCATTTT. Encoded protein: CASTLQGTSSNQPQHF.

The chain employs TRBV7-2 and TRBJ2-5; D is uncertain. CDR3 length equals 14 residues. The germline gives CDR1 SGHTA, CDR2 FQGNSA. Between the trimmed V and J ends, which lost 1 base and 5 bases, there was a span of 11 bases. The CDR3 DNA reads TGTGCCAGCAGCTTAGATGCAGACCGCGAGACCCAGTACTTC. This sequence encodes CASSLDADRETQYF.

This chain's CDR3 is CASSNGQRGEQYF. The CDR3 bases are TGTGCCAGTAGTAACGGACAGCGGGGCGAGCAGTACTTC. The chain recombines TRBV19 with TRBJ2-7, with D possibly being TRBD2 (7 bases). The CDR3 loop spans 13 amino acids. The germline V and J ends were trimmed by 4 bases and 6 bases, with 13 bases remaining between them. CDR1 is LNHDA and CDR2 is SQIVND in the germline V gene (reference sequence).

V is TRBV27 and J is TRBJ1-6; D unclear. Trimming left V 6 bases short and J 5 bases short, with 11 bases between. Germline values: CDR1 MNHEY, CDR2 SMNVEV (reference sequence). This CDR3 spans 14 amino acids. CDR3 nucleotide sequence: TGTGCCAGCAGCCGCTGGGCCGATAATTCACCCCTCCACTTT. The encoded protein is CASSRWADNSPLHF.